The 17 T cell receptor beta chains below come from one sample, sequenced in a study of cytomegalovirus exposure and HLA in healthy donors. Primers included in the PCR were 60 Vbeta and 13 Jbeta primers. Method: immunoSEQ multiplex PCR; TCRdb's copy keeps in-frame clones and lacks some. The sample carries some 180,000 clones, about 79% recorded once. Material for sequencing was PBMCs. The receptor source for this set is a man between 18 and 29 years old in good health and CMV-seronegative.

As DNA, the CDR3 is TGTGCCAGCAGTACAGGGACAGGGACATCACGTGGCTACACCTTC. Translating gives CASSTGTGTSRGYTF. The rearrangement links TRBV28 to TRBJ1-2, with 9 bases matching TRBD1. CDR3 length: 15 amino acids. Germline V gene sequence: CDR1 MDHEN, CDR2 SYDVKM. V lost 5 bases and J lost 7; bases outside the gene matches: 11.

This clone was counted between two and nine times. The genes are TRBV19 and TRBJ1-3; tentative D call: TRBD1 (5 bases). Trimming removed 3 bases at V and 0 bases at J, with 15 bases between. The CDR3 is 17 amino acids. The V gene's germline CDR1 is LNHDA and CDR2 SQIVND (reference sequence). The CDR3 here is CASSIGRGAYSGNTIYF. CDR3 DNA: TGTGCCAGTAGTATCGGGAGAGGGGCGTACTCTGGAAACACCATATATTTT.

The genes are TRBV7-8 and TRBJ1-1; 9 bases align to TRBD1. The germline CDR1 and CDR2 sequences are SGHVS and FQNEAQ. J lost 0 bases, V lost 5 bases, and 10 bases had no gene match. CDR3 size: 17 residues. The DNA of the CDR3 is TGTGCCAGCAGCCCTAGGACAGGGGTCTATATGAACACTGAAGCTTTCTTT. Protein product: CASSPRTGVYMNTEAFF.

J is TRBJ1-3 and V is TRBV30; D is undetermined. This CDR3 is 13 amino acids long. Trimming left V 3 bases short and J 4 bases short, with 10 bases between. Germline CDR1 is GTSNPN and CDR2 is SVGIG (reference sequence). CDR3 nucleotides: TGTGCCTGGAGCCTACAGATGGGAAACACCATATATTTT. Translation: CAWSLQMGNTIYF.

The chain recombines TRBV6-4 with TRBJ2-3; D perhaps matches TRBD2 (5 bases). The V gene lost 5 bases and the J gene lost 1 base, with 7 bases spanning the gap. Germline-derived CDR1 and CDR2 are MRHNA and SNTAGT. The length of the CDR3 is 13 residues. This CDR3 reads CASSRDRTDTQYF. The CDR3 coding sequence is TGTGCCAGCAGTCGGGATCGCACAGATACGCAGTATTTT.

The CDR3 spells CASSVTHANTGELFF. In DNA, the CDR3 is TGTGCCAGCAGCGTAACACACGCGAACACCGGGGAGCTGTTTTTT. This chain links TRBV9 with TRBJ2-2, with unresolved D. The germline V and J ends were trimmed by 1 base and 0 bases, with 7 bases remaining between them. CDR1 SGDLS and CDR2 YYNGEE come from the germline V gene. The CDR3 is 15 residues long. Full variable domain (rest looked up from reference TRBV9 and TRBJ2-2): DSGVTQTPKHLITATGQRVTLRCSPRSGDLSVYWYQQSLDQGLQFLIQYYNGEERAKGNILERFSAQQFPDLHSELNLSSLELGDSALYFCASSVTHANTGELFFGEGSRLTVL.

The chain links TRBV7-2 to TRBJ2-7; 7 nucleotides align to TRBD2. V shed 0 bases, J shed 2 bases, and the junction held 7 bases outside the gene matches. The germline gives CDR1 SGHTA, CDR2 FQGNSA. This CDR3 comprises 16 residues. As DNA, the CDR3 is TGTGCCAGCAGCTTAGCGGGGAGGGCTGAGACCTACGAGCAGTACTTC. Translating gives CASSLAGRAETYEQYF.

The genes are TRBV7-6 and TRBJ2-6; 12 bases map to TRBD2. This CDR3 contains 21 residues. Trimming took 2 bases from V and 2 from J; bases not matched to a gene: 13. Germline CDR1 SGHVS, CDR2 FNYEAQ. The CDR3 loop is CASSLRASGRANPPGANVLTF. The CDR3, as DNA: TGTGCCAGCAGCTTACGGGCTAGCGGGAGGGCTAATCCCCCTGGGGCCAACGTCCTGACTTTC.

The genes are TRBV19 and TRBJ1-2, with D possibly TRBD1 on 5 matching bases. V was cut by 1 base and J by 7 bases, with 19 bases left in between. Germline V gene lookup returns CDR1 LNHDA and CDR2 SQIVND (reference sequence). This CDR3 contains 16 residues. CDR3 in amino acids: CASSIARDSKAVGYTF. CDR3 in DNA: TGTGCCAGTAGTATAGCGAGGGACTCTAAAGCGGTTGGCTACACCTTC. The full variable domain, rest sourced from reference TRBV19 and TRBJ1-2, is DGGITQSPKYLFRKEGQNVTLSCEQNLNHDAMYWYRQDPGQGLRLIYYSQIVNDFQKGDIAEGYSVSREKKESFPLTVTSAQKNPTAFYLCASSIARDSKAVGYTFGSGTRLTVV.

The genes are TRBV15 and TRBJ1-2; TRBD1 agrees at 8 bases. Germline lookup yields CDR1 LNHNV and CDR2 YYDKDF (reference sequence). The trim removed 4 bases at V and 4 bases at J, leaving 5 bases unmatched. The CDR3 loop spans 14 amino acids. The CDR3 nucleotides are TGTGCCACCAGCACCAGACAGGGGACCTATGGCTACACCTTC. Its translation is CATSTRQGTYGYTF.

CDR3 region: CASRIRDTEAFF. DNA for the CDR3: TGTGCCAGCAGGATCCGGGACACTGAAGCTTTCTTT. The chain couples TRBV6-5 to TRBJ1-1; D ambiguous. The germline V gene has CDR1 MNHEY and CDR2 SVGAGI. This CDR3 is 12 amino acids long. Deletions cut 6 bases from V and 3 bases from J, with 8 bases between.

Written as DNA, the CDR3 is TGTGCCAGCAGTTTATCTCTTCAGGGCACCGGGGAGCTGTTTTTT. Translation: CASSLSLQGTGELFF. The chain recombines TRBV27 with TRBJ2-2, with D perhaps TRBD1 (5 bases). The CDR3 has 15 amino acids. V lost 0 bases and J lost 4, with 9 bases in between. The germline V gene has CDR1 MNHEY and CDR2 SMNVEV (reference sequence).

V is TRBV28 and J is TRBJ1-1; no clear D gene. Germline loops: CDR1 MDHEN, CDR2 SYDVKM. The V end lost 2 bases, the J end lost 10 bases, and 26 bases lay between the germline ends. The length of the CDR3 is 17 residues. CDR3 DNA sequence: TGTGCCAGCAGTTTAATTTTTCAAGGCTTCAACCTTCCAGGAGCTTTCTTT. Translating gives CASSLIFQGFNLPGAFF.

This clone was observed a few times. The chain uses TRBV5-1 and TRBJ2-5; maybe TRBD2 (6 bases). The CDR3 runs 12 residues. V was pared by 5 bases and J by 2 bases, with 7 bases between. Germline loops: CDR1 SGHRS, CDR2 YFSETQ. The CDR3 region has the DNA TGCGCCAGCAGAGGAGGGCAAGAGACCCAGTACTTC. This translates into CASRGGQETQYF.

The CDR3 sequence is CASSSLLLQGAYNSPLHF. CDR3 bases: TGTGCCAGCAGTTCCCTCCTGTTACAGGGGGCCTATAATTCACCCCTCCACTTT. This chain joins TRBV27 and TRBJ1-6, with TRBD1 identical over 8 bases. The junction had 10 bases not matched to a gene; V was cut back by 4 bases and J by 2 bases. The V gene's germline CDR1 is MNHEY and CDR2 SMNVEV (reference sequence). The length of the CDR3 is 18 residues.

In its sample, this clone was seen a few times. The chain couples TRBV28 to TRBJ2-1; 7 positions agree with TRBD2. V shed 5 bases and J 8 bases; nucleotides not matched to a gene: 3. The CDR3 covers 12 residues. Per the germline V gene, CDR1 is MDHEN and CDR2 is SYDVKM. CDR3 amino acids: CASSPGGHEQFF. The DNA of the CDR3 is TGTGCCAGCAGTCCGGGGGGACATGAGCAGTTCTTC. Supplemented by reference TRBV28 and TRBJ2-1, the full variable domain reads DVKVTQSSRYLVKRTGEKVFLECVQDMDHENMFWYRQDPGLGLRLIYFSYDVKMKEKGDIPEGYSVSREKKERFSLILESASTNQTSMYLCASSPGGHEQFFGPGTRLTVL.

This clone turned up a few times. V and J are TRBV5-1 and TRBJ1-1, with D tentatively TRBD1 (5 bases). Trimming removed 6 bases from V and 6 bases from J, with 9 bases in between. The CDR3 covers 11 residues. Germline V gene lookup returns CDR1 SGHRS and CDR2 YFSETQ. The CDR3 region has the DNA TGCGCCAGCACGGGGGGTTCTGAAGCTTTCTTT. Its translation: CASTGGSEAFF.